This T cell receptor (beta chain) appears in the sequencing data of a study of T cell changes during pregnancy in multiple sclerosis. V trimming: 5 bases; J trimming: 5 bases; junction bases outside the gene matches: 4. Germline CDR1 reads SGHTA; CDR2 reads FQGNSA. This CDR3 is 15 amino acids long. Clones were read by immunoSEQ multiplex PCR, and TCRdb kept only the in-frame ones, dropping some. The table has 65,000 to 95,000 clones, about nine tenths seen once; the top ten hold less than 2.5%. The source was peripheral blood, collected before pregnancy. The rearrangement joins TRBV7-2 to TRBJ2-2; 11 bases are a match to TRBD2. This TCR derives from a female donor with multiple sclerosis, enrolled in a pregnancy study. CDR3 bases: TGTGCCAGCAGCCGTACTAGCGGGGGTACCGGGGAGCTGTTTTTT. It yields the protein CASSRTSGGTGELFF.